The clone carrying this T cell receptor beta chain occurred a few times. Its target is not known. The sample is drawn from a study of identical twins. MiXCR, run by TCRdb on the 5' RACE reads, gives a single entry per CDR3 protein. Here the sample spans around 1.7 million distinct CDR3 sequences, about 32% being singletons. General study points: Models predicted too little out-of-frame TCR alpha sharing in monozygotic twins.

Per germline, CDR1 SGDLS and CDR2 YYNGEE. This CDR3 has 15 residues. The V end lost 0 bases, the J end lost 6 bases, and 13 bases lay between the germline ends. The sequence came from a newborn girl in good health. Sequences were obtained from cord blood. This rearrangement joins TRBV9 to TRBJ2-1, with D perhaps matching TRBD2 (6 bases). CDR3 loop: CASSVVPHSGNEQFF. The CDR3 coding sequence is TGTGCCAGCAGCGTAGTCCCCCATAGCGGCAATGAGCAGTTCTTC.